This T cell receptor beta chain appears in the sequencing data of a study of cytomegalovirus exposure and HLA in healthy donors. Overall study context: Falling in the Caucasian-associated ancestry cluster were 80% to 90% of under 500 genotyped donors. Study-level points and caveats: At a 0.05 false discovery rate, a later analysis found over 15,000 TCR beta sequences to be associated with HLA alleles. Later, an analysis showed that TCR beta chains associated with HLA were more clonally expanded than others that were equally common. It was reported that TCR beta sequences correctly inferred the HLA-A and HLA-B alleles for most subjects.

Comments on this clone: Its target is not known.

In the PCR, 60 Vbeta and 13 Jbeta primers were used. Using immunoSEQ multiplex PCR, the repertoire was profiled, and TCRdb retains in-frame clones only, with some absent. Among some 110,000 clones listed, approximately 81% were seen once. Input material: PBMCs. The sequence was collected from a man aged 25 to 40 in good health and CMV-seropositive.

The CDR3 sequence: CASSPGTGLNSPLHF. CDR3 nucleotide sequence: TGCGCCAGCAGCCCTGGGACAGGTCTTAATTCACCCCTCCACTTT. The chain carries TRBV5-1 and TRBJ1-6; TRBD1 aligns across 8 bases. V gave up 4 bases and J gave up 6 bases; unmatched junction bases: 6. Looked up from germline, CDR1 is SGHRS and CDR2 is YFSETQ. There are 15 residues in the CDR3.